This T cell receptor beta chain was documented in a study of long-term antiretroviral therapy in people with HIV. Survey level was the resolution at which the v3.0 immunoSEQ assay ran. Some clones are missing from TCRdb's copy, which holds only in-frame ones; the method was immunoSEQ multiplex PCR. The sample records more than 25,000 clones, 95% to 98% being singletons. The sequenced sample was unsorted PBMCs, obtained 7.6 years after starting antiretroviral therapy. This TCR derives from a man under 40 with HIV.

The CDR3 bases are TGTGCCAGCAGCCTTGAGCTGGACAGGGTGGGTACGCAGTATTTT. Residues: CASSLELDRVGTQYF. V is TRBV5-4 and J is TRBJ2-3; 8 bases map to TRBD1. This CDR3 is built from 15 residues. The germline gives CDR1 SGHNT, CDR2 YYREEE (reference sequence). With V trimmed by 4 bases and J by 8 bases, 12 bases remained unmatched.